These 20 T cell receptor beta chains originate from one sample sequenced in a study of cytomegalovirus exposure and HLA in healthy donors. The PCR employed 60 Vbeta primers together with 13 Jbeta primers. Some clones are missing from TCRdb's copy, which holds only in-frame ones; the method was immunoSEQ multiplex PCR. The sample yields some 150,000 clones, 77% seen once. The sequencing sample was made of PBMCs. The origin of the receptors is a male donor in good health and CMV-seronegative.

The chain has TRBV4-2 and TRBJ2-1; 8 bases fit TRBD1. With V trimmed by 3 bases and J by 4 bases, 2 bases remained unmatched. CDR1 LGHNA and CDR2 YNFKEQ come from the germline V gene. CDR3 length: 14 residues. DNA for the CDR3: TGTGCCAGCAGCCAGGGGACAGGTTACAATGAGCAGTTCTTC. Its translation: CASSQGTGYNEQFF.

The gene calls are TRBV9 and TRBJ2-7, with D possibly TRBD1 on 6 matching bases. V was pared by 0 bases and J by 3 bases, with 13 bases between. The CDR3 runs 15 residues. Germline V gene lookup returns CDR1 SGDLS and CDR2 YYNGEE. Here the CDR3 reads CASSVGSGANYEQYF. CDR3 sequence (DNA): TGTGCCAGCAGCGTAGGATCAGGGGCCAACTACGAGCAGTACTTC. Using reference TRBV9 and TRBJ2-7 for the parts outside the CDR3, the full variable domain is DSGVTQTPKHLITATGQRVTLRCSPRSGDLSVYWYQQSLDQGLQFLIQYYNGEERAKGNILERFSAQQFPDLHSELNLSSLELGDSALYFCASSVGSGANYEQYFGPGTRLTVT.

This clone has a single count. This sequence joins TRBV6-6 and TRBJ2-7, with 7 bases fitting TRBD2. With V trimmed by 7 bases and J by 7 bases, 16 bases remained unmatched. Germline-derived CDR1 and CDR2 are MNHNY and SVGAGI (reference sequence). The CDR3 has 15 residues. CDR3 coding DNA: TGTGCCAGCACCCTCCAGAGCGGGACCCTTATGGAGCAGTACTTC. It translates to CASTLQSGTLMEQYF.

The rearrangement uses TRBV5-6 and TRBJ2-2; 7 nucleotides line up with TRBD1. Germline CDR1 SGHDT, CDR2 YYEEEE. V dropped 1 base and J dropped 0; count of bases not matched to a gene: 3. This CDR3 comprises 16 residues. CDR3: CASSLKGASNTGELFF. The CDR3 DNA reads TGTGCCAGCAGCTTGAAGGGGGCATCGAACACCGGGGAGCTGTTTTTT.

This clone was counted a few times. This chain uses TRBV18 with TRBJ1-1, with 7 bases that match TRBD1. This CDR3 spans 13 amino acids. Germline assignment: CDR1 KGHSH and CDR2 LQKENI. Trimming at V came to 5 bases and at J to 3 bases, leaving 3 bases not matched to a gene. Here the CDR3 reads CASSSTGDTEAFF. The CDR3 coding sequence is TGTGCCAGCTCATCAACAGGGGACACTGAAGCTTTCTTT.

The chain couples TRBV29-1 to TRBJ2-7, with D possibly matching TRBD2 (5 bases). CDR1 is SQVTM and CDR2 is ANQGSEA in the germline V gene. V lost 6 bases and J lost 3, with 18 bases in between. The CDR3 loop spans 14 amino acids. CDR3 region: CSVALWGASYEQYF. As DNA, the CDR3 is TGCAGCGTCGCCCTATGGGGAGCGAGCTACGAGCAGTACTTC.

The genes are TRBV10-3 and TRBJ2-3; 9 bases agree with TRBD2. This CDR3 region has 16 residues. CDR1 and CDR2 (germline): ENHRY, SYGVKD. The J segment lost 2 bases and the V segment lost 6 bases, leaving 9 bases of the junction unmatched. CDR3: CAIRGGAGGPTDTQYF. As DNA, the CDR3 is TGTGCCATCAGGGGGGGAGCGGGGGGACCCACAGATACGCAGTATTTT.

This rearrangement joins TRBV11-2 to TRBJ2-7; 7 nucleotides line up with TRBD2. V was pared by 6 bases and J by 3 bases, with 14 bases of the junction left unmatched. This CDR3 has 16 amino acids. Germline CDR1 and CDR2: SGHAT and FQNNGV. CDR3 nucleotides: TGTGCCAGCAGTGGGGATCGGGCGGGAGTGAGCTACGAGCAGTACTTC. Its translation is CASSGDRAGVSYEQYF.

The genes are TRBV6-5 and TRBJ1-6, with D unresolved. Germline V gene sequence: CDR1 MNHEY, CDR2 SVGAGI. The V end lost 4 bases, the J end lost 6 bases, and 10 bases lay between the germline ends. CDR3 length: 14 amino acids. CDR3 amino acids: CASSFRFGNSPLHF. The CDR3 nucleotides read TGTGCCAGCAGTTTTCGGTTCGGTAATTCACCCCTCCACTTT.

This clone was seen a few times. The chain uses TRBV9 and TRBJ2-5, with 14 bases fitting TRBD2. This CDR3 region has 17 residues. Germline values: CDR1 SGDLS, CDR2 YYNGEE. The J segment lost 5 bases and the V segment lost 3 bases, leaving 9 bases of the junction unmatched. The CDR3 is CASSARTSGRLVETQYF. The CDR3 DNA follows: TGTGCCAGCAGCGCGCGGACTAGCGGGAGGTTGGTGGAGACCCAGTACTTC.

This clone has only one observation. DNA of the CDR3: TGTGCCAGCAGCTTTGGAGGACCAGGTGGCTACACCTTC. Its protein is CASSFGGPGGYTF. The rearrangement uses TRBV5-8 and TRBJ1-2, with no clear D. Germline-derived CDR1 and CDR2 are SGHTS and YDEGEE. The CDR3 contains 13 residues. Trimming removed 2 bases at V and 7 bases at J, with 12 bases between.

This rearrangement joins TRBV18 to TRBJ1-3, with a tentative D call TRBD1 (6 bases). The CDR3 covers 15 residues. V lost 3 bases and J lost 0, with 9 bases in between. Germline V gene sequence: CDR1 KGHSH, CDR2 LQKENI. The CDR3: CASSPQGNSGNTIYF. The CDR3 bases are TGTGCCAGCTCACCCCAGGGGAACTCTGGAAACACCATATATTTT.

This clone was observed a handful of times. The chain combines TRBV21-1 with TRBJ2-1; the tabulated D call, TRBD2, remains unverified against the DNA. TRBV21-1 counts as a pseudogene. The CDR3 runs 18 residues. The CDR3 DNA follows: TGTGCCAGCAGCAAAGTGGGACTAGCGGGAGAGAGGGCGGATGAGCAGTTCTTC. As protein: CASSKVGLAGERADEQFF.

The V and J genes are TRBV18 and TRBJ1-3; 7 nucleotides align to TRBD1. This CDR3 has 17 residues. In germline, CDR1 is KGHSH, CDR2 LQKENI. The ends lost 2 bases at V and 0 bases at J; junction bases unmatched: 7. This CDR3 is CASSPRGQQSSGNTIYF. The CDR3 bases are TGTGCCAGCTCACCAAGGGGACAGCAGAGCTCTGGAAACACCATATATTTT.

This clone was seen only a few times. The V and J genes are TRBV27 and TRBJ2-5; tentative D call: TRBD2 (5 bases). The CDR3 has 13 residues. V dropped 6 bases and J dropped 5 bases, with 13 bases sitting between them. CDR1 is MNHEY, CDR2 SMNVEV, per germline (reference sequence). CDR3 protein: CASSLRPGETQYF. For the CDR3, the DNA is TGTGCCAGCAGCCTCCGTCCGGGGGAGACCCAGTACTTC.

The V call is TRBV2, the J call TRBJ2-7, with unresolved D. The germline CDR1 and CDR2 sequences are SNHLY and FYNNEI. This CDR3 is built from 12 residues. The ends were cut back, 4 bases at V and 3 bases at J, with 7 bases in the middle. The CDR3 spells CASSGDFYEQYF. The CDR3 DNA reads as TGTGCCAGCAGTGGAGATTTCTACGAGCAGTACTTC.

The chain couples TRBV27 to TRBJ2-7; D is perhaps TRBD2 (5 bases). V gave up 7 bases and J gave up 1 base, with 17 bases separating them. Looked up from germline, CDR1 is MNHEY and CDR2 is SMNVEV (reference sequence). The CDR3 sequence is 15 residues long. In DNA form, the CDR3 reads TGTGCCAGCAACTCTGTTGGAGGCTCTTCCTACGAGCAGTACTTC. Its protein product is CASNSVGGSSYEQYF.

V and J are TRBV19 and TRBJ1-4; D gene unclear. Germline values: CDR1 LNHDA, CDR2 SQIVND (reference sequence). The V and J ends lost 3 bases and 8 bases respectively, with 4 bases between them. The CDR3 is 11 residues long. Here the CDR3 reads CASSMGEKLFF. The DNA for the CDR3 is TGTGCCAGTAGTATGGGCGAAAAACTGTTTTTT.

This chain connects TRBV14 to TRBJ1-3; maybe TRBD1 (6 bases). The CDR3 runs to 15 residues. The V gene's germline CDR1 is SGHDN and CDR2 FVKESK. V lost 4 bases and J 4 bases, leaving 14 bases between the germline ends. The CDR3: CASSRAGAEGNTIYF. CDR3 DNA sequence: TGTGCCAGCAGCCGAGCGGGGGCAGAAGGAAACACCATATATTTT.

The genes are TRBV25-1 and TRBJ2-7, with a possible D match to TRBD2 (5 bases). The CDR3 has 15 amino acids. CDR1 and CDR2 from the germline V gene are MGHDK and SYGVNS. The V and J ends lost 7 bases and 2 bases respectively, with 18 bases between them. CDR3 loop: CASTIRTDGTYEQYF. The DNA for the CDR3 is TGTGCCAGCACTATCCGTACCGACGGGACCTACGAGCAGTACTTC.